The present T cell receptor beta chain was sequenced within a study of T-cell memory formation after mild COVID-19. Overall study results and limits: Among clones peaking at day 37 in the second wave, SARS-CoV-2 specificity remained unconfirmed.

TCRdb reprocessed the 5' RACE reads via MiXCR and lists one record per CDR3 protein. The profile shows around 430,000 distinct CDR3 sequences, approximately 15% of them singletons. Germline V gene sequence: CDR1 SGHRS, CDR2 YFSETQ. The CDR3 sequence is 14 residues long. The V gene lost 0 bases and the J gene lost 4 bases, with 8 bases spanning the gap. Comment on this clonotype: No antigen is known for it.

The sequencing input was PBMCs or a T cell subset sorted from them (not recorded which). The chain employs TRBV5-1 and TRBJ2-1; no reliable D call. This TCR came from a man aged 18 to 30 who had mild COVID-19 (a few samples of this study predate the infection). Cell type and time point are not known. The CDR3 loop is CASSLALNYNEQFF. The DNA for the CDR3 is TGCGCCAGCAGCTTGGCGCTAAATTACAATGAGCAGTTCTTC.